This entry describes one T cell receptor beta chain. This sample was included in a study of PD-L1 blockade in urothelial cancer. Time point defined: pretreatment peripheral blood. With 4 bases removed from V and 7 bases from J, the gap between germline ends came to 5 bases. This CDR3 is 11 amino acids long. Germline V CDR1 and CDR2: SNHLY, FYNNEI. Profiling relied on immunoSEQ multiplex PCR, and the TCRdb table lists in-frame clones only, not all of them. The sample shows tens of thousands of clones, around 84% of them seen only once. The input for sequencing was PBMCs, taken around atezolizumab (anti-PD-L1) treatment. This receptor was identified in a woman in her 70s with urothelial cancer. The gene calls are TRBV2 and TRBJ2-1; D gene uncertain. As DNA, the CDR3 is TGTGCCAGCAGTGCCCTAAATGAGCAGTTCTTC. It is translated as CASSALNEQFF.